This T cell receptor beta chain originates from a study of T-cell reconstitution after alpha-beta-depleted transplantation in children (dated by TCRdb to the mid-2010s). About the study as a whole: Using TCR repertoire profiling, the study quantitatively followed how T-cell immune reconstitution unfolded in children after TCRalphabeta/CD19-depleted allogeneic hematopoietic cell transplantation.

The method was PCR. Sequencing was performed on an Illumina HiSeq 2500. To normalize quantification of the TCRbeta repertoire, the TCR libraries were built with molecular barcoding that relied on unique molecular identifiers. Clones were called with MiXCR by TCRdb after fastp trimmed the public reads at Q25, and only in-frame beta chains were retained. One record per CDR3 amino acid sequence lists the most common genes and DNA. For this sample there are about 490,000 distinct CDR3 sequences; roughly 10% appear just once. Approximately 2% of the sample is held by the ten biggest clonotypes. The CDR3 holds 15 amino acids from the cysteine to the phenylalanine. Here the CDR3 DNA is all that survives: 45 bases in frame from base 1. Germline trimming: 0 bases from V, 2 bases from J; junction bases outside gene matches: 2. Looking up the germline V gene (reference sequence) yields CDR1 DFQATT and CDR2 SNEGSKA.

Per the publication, the treatment or condition label means: allogeneic hematopoietic cell transplantation with graft depleted of TCRalphabeta T cells and CD19 B cells. Transplant recipients were children who received TCRalphabeta/CD19-depleted allogeneic hematopoietic cell grafts. This clonotype was detected ten times or more. Its target antigen remains unknown. Per-base quality was not reported, and no clone a single base away is much larger than it. What the research found in general, with its limitations: Over the following months the frequencies of hyperexpanded clones went down, and after one year T-cell counts and TCRbeta diversity were mostly credited to newly produced T cells. Apparently early alphabetaT-cell count recovery about two months after transplant reportedly relied on only several hundred rapidly expanded clones derived from non-depleted graft cells. In some patients, the high TCRbeta diversity seen at day 60 was put down to recipient T cells and intrathymic progenitors that had survived conditioning.

The material was PBMCs, obtained before TCRalphabeta/CD19-depleted stem cell transplant. The sequence was collected from a child younger than 10 with inherited bone marrow failure, due to receive a stem cell transplant. The chain is encoded by TRBV20-1 joined to TRBJ2-1, with 9 junctional bases fitting TRBD2. The bases read TGCAGTGCTAGAGAGCGGGAGGGCCCCTACAATGAGCAGTTCTTC. This yields the protein CSAREREGPYNEQFF.